Here is one TCR beta chain with its context. As processed by the authors: Estimated nucleated cell counts came from reference gene primer amplification. Libraries were prepared by immunoSEQ multiplex PCR; TCRdb keeps only in-frame clonotypes and omits some of them. D and trimming come from the DNA, and the V and J calls and clone size come from that table. The sample lists some 250,000 clones, around 80% seen once, with around 8.9% in the top ten. This sample was included in a study of blood T cell repertoires in COVID-19. On the study more broadly: The United States, Italy and Spain provided the acute and convalescent COVID-19 samples. In each case, the material was cDNA or gDNA derived from T cells, B-cell-depleted T cells, or PBMCs.

What was sequenced was peripheral blood. The TCR was taken from a man aged 40-50 years with active or convalescent COVID-19.

CDR3 loop: CASSFRGGAGTEAFF. The CDR3 DNA follows: TGTGCCAGCAGCTTTAGAGGGGGCGCGGGCACTGAAGCTTTCTTT. The chain employs TRBV7-8 and TRBJ1-1; 7 nucleotides match TRBD1. Germline CDR1 is SGHVS and CDR2 is FQNEAQ. The CDR3 spans 15 residues. V was clipped by 3 bases and J by 4 bases; unmatched bases: 8.